Listed here are 10 T cell receptor beta chains from one sample, sequenced in a study of T cells after somatic rescue of genetic block. Method: immunoSEQ multiplex PCR; TCRdb's copy keeps in-frame clones and lacks some. This sample has 65,000 to 70,000 clones, with just under 95% found just once. The sequenced sample was peripheral blood mononuclear cells (PBMCs). These receptors originate from a man in his forties or fifties.

The chain recombines TRBV27 with TRBJ2-1; 9 bases match TRBD2. Germline V gene data show CDR1 as MNHEY and CDR2 as SMNVEV (reference sequence). This CDR3 is 16 amino acids long. Trimming cost V 2 bases and J 1 base; bases outside gene matches: 3. The CDR3 region has the DNA TGTGCCAGCAGTTTACGACTAGCGGAATCCTACAATGAGCAGTTCTTC. This gives the protein CASSLRLAESYNEQFF.

The sample holds a few counts of this clone. The genes are TRBV2 and TRBJ2-5; 12 bases are a match to TRBD2. Germline lookup yields CDR1 SNHLY and CDR2 FYNNEI. This CDR3 comprises 16 residues. V lost 6 bases and J lost 5; bases outside the gene matches: 10. CDR3 in amino acids: CASRGLAGGPRETQYF. In DNA, the CDR3 is TGTGCCAGCAGAGGTCTAGCGGGAGGGCCCCGCGAGACCCAGTACTTC.

The gene calls are TRBV7-3 and TRBJ2-3; D might be TRBD2 (5 bases). The CDR3 has 13 amino acids. Trimming left V 5 bases short and J 8 bases short, with 14 bases between. Germline V gene data show CDR1 as SGHTA and CDR2 as FQGTGA. As DNA, the CDR3 is TGTGCCAGCAGCCCCAATCTAGGAGGTACGCAGTATTTT. Encoded protein: CASSPNLGGTQYF.

The chain uses TRBV5-6 and TRBJ1-6; the match to TRBD1 covers 10 bases. V lost 5 bases and J lost 5; bases outside the gene matches: 7. CDR1 SGHDT and CDR2 YYEEEE come from the germline V gene. The CDR3 runs 16 residues. CDR3 residues: CASRQTGTGDNSPLHF. The CDR3 region has the DNA TGTGCCAGCAGACAAACCGGGACAGGGGATAATTCACCCCTCCACTTT. Using reference TRBV5-6 and TRBJ1-6 for the parts outside the CDR3, the full variable domain is DAGVTQSPTHLIKTRGQQVTLRCSPKSGHDTVSWYQQALGQGPQFIFQYYEEEERQRGNFPDRFSGHQFPNYSSELNVNALLLGDSALYLCASRQTGTGDNSPLHFGNGTRLTVT.

The genes are TRBV5-1 and TRBJ1-2; D ambiguous. Trimming cost V 4 bases and J 8 bases, with 12 bases left between them. CDR3 length equals 12 residues. From germline, CDR1 is SGHRS and CDR2 YFSETQ. As DNA, the CDR3 is TGCGCCAGCAGCAAGGATGTGGGAGGCTACACCTTC. It specifies CASSKDVGGYTF.

This clone was detected only once. The gene calls are TRBV11-3 and TRBJ2-6; D is ambiguous. Germline-derived CDR1 and CDR2 are SGHNT and YENEEA. The CDR3 sequence is 17 residues long. Trimming took 1 base from V and 0 from J, leaving 10 bases between them. The CDR3 nucleotides are TGTGCCAGCAGCTTAGGCGGACGAAGCTCTGGGGCCAACGTCCTGACTTTC. This translates into CASSLGGRSSGANVLTF.

The rearrangement joins TRBV23-1 to TRBJ2-2, with a possible D match to TRBD2 (5 bases). TRBV23-1 is known as an ORF, though its function is uncertain. There are 18 residues in the CDR3. The ends were cut back, 4 bases at V and 5 bases at J, with 23 bases in the middle. The CDR3 nucleotides read TGCGCCAGCAGTCCCCTCCAATCGTTGGGGAGAGGGACCGGGGAGCTGTTTTTT. It translates to CASSPLQSLGRGTGELFF.

This chain uses TRBV6-6 with TRBJ1-5; a weak D match, TRBD1 (6 bases). The CDR3 has 16 residues. The V gene's germline CDR1 is MNHNY and CDR2 SVGAGI (reference sequence). The ends were cut back, 2 bases at V and 6 bases at J, with 17 bases in the middle. The chain's CDR3 is CASSYATTGSGQPQHF. The CDR3 region has the DNA TGTGCCAGCAGTTACGCCACAACAGGGTCGGGTCAGCCCCAGCATTTT.

This chain connects TRBV7-9 to TRBJ2-5; D might be TRBD1 or TRBD2, each matching 6 bases. The germline gives CDR1 SEHNR, CDR2 FQNEAQ (reference sequence). Trimming stripped 4 bases from V and 1 base from J, with 13 bases between. The CDR3 length is 15 residues. The CDR3, as DNA: TGTGCCAGCAGCTCCGTGGGGGGCCCCCAAGAGACCCAGTACTTC. It yields the protein CASSSVGGPQETQYF.

This clone was detected once. V is TRBV7-8 and J is TRBJ2-5; the D is unclear. CDR1 and CDR2 (germline): SGHVS, FQNEAQ. The CDR3 runs 10 residues. The germline V and J ends were trimmed by 4 bases and 5 bases, with 2 bases remaining between them. CDR3 nucleotide sequence: TGTGCCAGCAGCTGGGAGACCCAGTACTTC. Its protein product is CASSWETQYF.